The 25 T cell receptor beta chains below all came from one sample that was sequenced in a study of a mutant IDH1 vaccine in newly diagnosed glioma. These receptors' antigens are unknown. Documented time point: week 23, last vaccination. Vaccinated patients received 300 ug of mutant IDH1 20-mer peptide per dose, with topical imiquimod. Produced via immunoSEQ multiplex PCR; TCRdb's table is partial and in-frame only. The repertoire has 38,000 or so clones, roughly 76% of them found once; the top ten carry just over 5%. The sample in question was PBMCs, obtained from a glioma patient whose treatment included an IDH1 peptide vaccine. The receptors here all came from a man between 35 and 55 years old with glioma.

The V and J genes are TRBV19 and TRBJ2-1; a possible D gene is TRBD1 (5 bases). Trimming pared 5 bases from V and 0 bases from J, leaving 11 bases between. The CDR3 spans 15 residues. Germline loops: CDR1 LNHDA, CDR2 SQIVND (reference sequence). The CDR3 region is CASSLSGISYNEQFF. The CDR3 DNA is TGTGCCAGTAGTTTATCAGGGATCTCCTACAATGAGCAGTTCTTC.

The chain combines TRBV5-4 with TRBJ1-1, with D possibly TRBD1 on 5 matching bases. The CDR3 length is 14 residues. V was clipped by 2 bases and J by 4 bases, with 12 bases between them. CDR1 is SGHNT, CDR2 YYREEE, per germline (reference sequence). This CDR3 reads CASSLPTVATEAFF. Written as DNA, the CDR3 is TGTGCCAGCAGCTTACCGACAGTGGCCACTGAAGCTTTCTTT.

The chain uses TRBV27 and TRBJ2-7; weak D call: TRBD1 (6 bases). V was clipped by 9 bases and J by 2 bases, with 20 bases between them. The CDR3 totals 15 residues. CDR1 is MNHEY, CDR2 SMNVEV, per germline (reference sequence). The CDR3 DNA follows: TGTGCCAGTCGACTTAAGGCAGGGGAAACCTACGAGCAGTACTTC. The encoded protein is CASRLKAGETYEQYF.

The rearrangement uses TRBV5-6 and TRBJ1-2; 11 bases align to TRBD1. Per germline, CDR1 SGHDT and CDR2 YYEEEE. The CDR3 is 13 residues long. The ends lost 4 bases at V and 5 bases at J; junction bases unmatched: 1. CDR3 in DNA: TGTGCCAGCAGCCGGGACAGGGGGTATGGCTACACCTTC. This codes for CASSRDRGYGYTF.

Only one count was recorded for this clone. This CDR3 is CASSFKGGYEQYF. The CDR3 nucleotides read TGTGCCAGCAGTTTTAAGGGGGGCTACGAGCAGTACTTC. This chain joins TRBV27 and TRBJ2-7; D is perhaps TRBD1 or TRBD2 (6 bases each). The CDR3 is 13 amino acids. Trimming cost V 3 bases and J 3 bases, with 9 bases left between them. CDR1 MNHEY and CDR2 SMNVEV come from the germline V gene (reference sequence).

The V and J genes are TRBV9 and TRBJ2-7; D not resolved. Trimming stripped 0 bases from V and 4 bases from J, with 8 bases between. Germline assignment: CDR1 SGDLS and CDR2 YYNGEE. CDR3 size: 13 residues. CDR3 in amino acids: CASSVVGPYEQYF. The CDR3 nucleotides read TGTGCCAGCAGCGTAGTGGGCCCTTACGAGCAGTACTTC.

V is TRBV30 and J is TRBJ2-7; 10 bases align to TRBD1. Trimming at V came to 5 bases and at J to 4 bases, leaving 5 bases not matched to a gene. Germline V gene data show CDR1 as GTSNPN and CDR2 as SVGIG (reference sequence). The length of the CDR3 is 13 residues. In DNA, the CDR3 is TGTGCCTGGGGGCGACAGGGGGCGTACGAGCAGTACTTC. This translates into CAWGRQGAYEQYF.

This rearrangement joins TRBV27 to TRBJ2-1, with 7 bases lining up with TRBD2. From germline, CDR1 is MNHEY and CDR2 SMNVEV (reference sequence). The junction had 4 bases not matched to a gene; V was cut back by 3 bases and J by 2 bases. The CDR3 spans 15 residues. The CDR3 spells CASSFSAGAYNEQFF. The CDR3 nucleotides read TGTGCCAGCAGTTTTTCCGCGGGGGCCTACAATGAGCAGTTCTTC.

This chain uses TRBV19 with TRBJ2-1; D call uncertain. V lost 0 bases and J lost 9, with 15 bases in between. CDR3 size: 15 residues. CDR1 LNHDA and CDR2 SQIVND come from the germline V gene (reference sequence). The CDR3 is CASSIDLSPLGEQFF. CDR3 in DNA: TGTGCCAGTAGTATAGATCTGAGCCCCTTGGGTGAGCAGTTCTTC. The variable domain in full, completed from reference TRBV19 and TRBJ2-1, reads DGGITQSPKYLFRKEGQNVTLSCEQNLNHDAMYWYRQDPGQGLRLIYYSQIVNDFQKGDIAEGYSVSREKKESFPLTVTSAQKNPTAFYLCASSIDLSPLGEQFFGPGTRLTVL.

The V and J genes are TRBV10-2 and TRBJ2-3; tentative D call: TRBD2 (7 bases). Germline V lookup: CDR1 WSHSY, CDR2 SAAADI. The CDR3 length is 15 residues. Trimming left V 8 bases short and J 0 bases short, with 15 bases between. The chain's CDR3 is CASGGEGGSTDTQYF. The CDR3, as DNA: TGCGCCAGCGGGGGGGAGGGGGGAAGCACAGATACGCAGTATTTT.

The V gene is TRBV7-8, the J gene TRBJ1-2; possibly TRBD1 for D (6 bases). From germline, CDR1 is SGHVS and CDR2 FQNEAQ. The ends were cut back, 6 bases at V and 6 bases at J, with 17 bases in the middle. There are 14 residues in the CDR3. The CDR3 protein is CASSHGGKGDGYTF. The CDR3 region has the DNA TGTGCCAGCAGTCATGGAGGGAAGGGGGATGGCTACACCTTC.

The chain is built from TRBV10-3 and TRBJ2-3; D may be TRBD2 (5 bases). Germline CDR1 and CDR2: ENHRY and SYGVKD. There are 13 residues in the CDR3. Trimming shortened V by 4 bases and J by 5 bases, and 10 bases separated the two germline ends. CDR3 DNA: TGTGCCATCAGTGGAGGGAATAAAGATACGCAGTATTTT. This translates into CAISGGNKDTQYF.

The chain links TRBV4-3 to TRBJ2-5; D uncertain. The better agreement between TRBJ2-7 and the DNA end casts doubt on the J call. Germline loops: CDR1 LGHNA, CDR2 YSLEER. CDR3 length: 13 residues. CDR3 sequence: CASSQVNSYEQYF. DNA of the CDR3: TGCGCCAGCAGCCAAGTCAATAGCTACGAGCAGTACTTC.

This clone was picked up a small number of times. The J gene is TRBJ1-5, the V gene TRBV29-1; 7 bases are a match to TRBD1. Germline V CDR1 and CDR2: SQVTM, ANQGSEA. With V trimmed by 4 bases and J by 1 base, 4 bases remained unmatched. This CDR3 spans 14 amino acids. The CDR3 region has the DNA TGCAGCGTTGTAGTGGGACAGAGCAATCAGCCCCAGCATTTT. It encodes CSVVVGQSNQPQHF.

The CDR3 spells CASRSFLGAGELFF. CDR3 in DNA: TGTGCCAGCAGATCCTTTTTAGGCGCCGGGGAGCTGTTTTTT. The chain recombines TRBV7-2 with TRBJ2-2, with D uncertain. Between the trimmed V and J ends, which lost 6 bases and 6 bases, there was a span of 14 bases. Per germline, CDR1 SGHTA and CDR2 FQGNSA. The CDR3 extends over 14 amino acids.

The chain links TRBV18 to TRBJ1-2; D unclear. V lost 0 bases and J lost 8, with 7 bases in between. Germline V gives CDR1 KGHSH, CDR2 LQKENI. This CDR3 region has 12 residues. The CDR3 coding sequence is TGTGCCAGCTCACCACCCTCGCAAGGCTACACCTTC. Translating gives CASSPPSQGYTF.

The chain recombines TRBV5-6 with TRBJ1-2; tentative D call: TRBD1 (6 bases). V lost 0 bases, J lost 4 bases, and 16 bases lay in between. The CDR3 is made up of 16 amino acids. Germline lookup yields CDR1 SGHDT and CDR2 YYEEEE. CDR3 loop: CASSLGGGGYGYGYTF. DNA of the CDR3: TGTGCCAGCAGCTTGGGCGGAGGGGGGTACGGCTATGGCTACACCTTC.

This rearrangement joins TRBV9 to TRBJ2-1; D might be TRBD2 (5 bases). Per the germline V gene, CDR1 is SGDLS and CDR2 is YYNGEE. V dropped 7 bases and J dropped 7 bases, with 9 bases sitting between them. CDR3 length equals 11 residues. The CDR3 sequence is CASGGGNEQFF. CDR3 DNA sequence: TGTGCCAGCGGTGGCGGGAATGAGCAGTTCTTC. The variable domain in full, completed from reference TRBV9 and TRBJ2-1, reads DSGVTQTPKHLITATGQRVTLRCSPRSGDLSVYWYQQSLDQGLQFLIQYYNGEERAKGNILERFSAQQFPDLHSELNLSSLELGDSALYFCASGGGNEQFFGPGTRLTVL.

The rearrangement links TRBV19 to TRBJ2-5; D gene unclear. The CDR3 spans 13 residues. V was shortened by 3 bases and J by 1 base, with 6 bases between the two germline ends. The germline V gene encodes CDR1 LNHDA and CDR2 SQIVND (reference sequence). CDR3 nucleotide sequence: TGTGCCAGTAGTATGGTGACCCAAGAGACCCAGTACTTC. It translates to CASSMVTQETQYF.

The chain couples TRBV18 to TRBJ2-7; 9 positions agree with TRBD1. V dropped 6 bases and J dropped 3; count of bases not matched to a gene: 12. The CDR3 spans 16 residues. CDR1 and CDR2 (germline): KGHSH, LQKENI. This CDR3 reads CASSPTRLDRGYEQYF. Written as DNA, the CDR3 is TGTGCCAGCTCTCCGACCCGGTTGGACAGGGGCTACGAGCAGTACTTC.

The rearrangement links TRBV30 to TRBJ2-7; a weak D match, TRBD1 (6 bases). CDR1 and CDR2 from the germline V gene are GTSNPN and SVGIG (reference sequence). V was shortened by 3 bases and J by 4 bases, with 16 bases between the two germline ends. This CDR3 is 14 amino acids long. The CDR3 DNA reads TGTGCCTGGAGGGTCACAGGGCTCGGATACGAGCAGTACTTC. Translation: CAWRVTGLGYEQYF.

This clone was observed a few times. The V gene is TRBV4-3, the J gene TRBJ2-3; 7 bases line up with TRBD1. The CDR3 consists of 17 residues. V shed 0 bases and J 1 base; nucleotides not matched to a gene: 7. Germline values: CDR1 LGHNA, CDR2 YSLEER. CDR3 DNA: TGCGCCAGCAGCCAAGATCCGGGACAGCTCCGCACAGATACGCAGTATTTT. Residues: CASSQDPGQLRTDTQYF.

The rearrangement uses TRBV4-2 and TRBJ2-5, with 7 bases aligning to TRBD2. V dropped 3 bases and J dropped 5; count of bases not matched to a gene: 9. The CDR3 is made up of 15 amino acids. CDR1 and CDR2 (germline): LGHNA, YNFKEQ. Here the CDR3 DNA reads TGTGCCAGCAGCCATTCGACTAGCTTTAGTGAGACCCAGTACTTC. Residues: CASSHSTSFSETQYF.

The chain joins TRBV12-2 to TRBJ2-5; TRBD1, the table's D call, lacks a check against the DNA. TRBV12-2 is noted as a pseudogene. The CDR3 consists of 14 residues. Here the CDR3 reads CASRRGGAGETQYF. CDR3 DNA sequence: TGTGCAAGTCGCCGAGGGGGCGCAGGGGAGACCCAGTACTTC.

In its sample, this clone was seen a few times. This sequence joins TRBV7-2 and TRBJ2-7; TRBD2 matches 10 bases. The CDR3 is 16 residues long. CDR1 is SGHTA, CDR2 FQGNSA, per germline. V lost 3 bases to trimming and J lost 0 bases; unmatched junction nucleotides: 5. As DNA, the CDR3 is TGTGCCAGCAGCTTTGGCCTAGCGGGGGCCTCCTACGAGCAGTACTTC. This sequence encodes CASSFGLAGASYEQYF.